This T cell receptor beta chain is from a study of naive and memory T cell subsets. In germline, CDR1 is SQVTM, CDR2 ANQGSEA. V was clipped by 1 base and J by 7 bases; unmatched bases: 10. The CDR3 is 16 residues long. Four PCR rounds used nested alpha and beta constant region primers plus the SP2 primer. TCRdb used MiXCR to reprocess the 5' RACE reads, holding one entry per CDR3 protein. The sample carries some 60,000 distinct CDR3 sequences, 6% to 8.5% recorded once. This clonotype was observed at least ten times. TCR cDNA received a 3' ligated oligonucleotide that carried a UMI. The chain couples TRBV29-1 to TRBJ2-1; 10 nucleotides align to TRBD2. The TCR sequence derives from a female donor in good health. The CDR3 region is CSVEAHPSGRANEQFF. The CDR3 coding sequence is TGCAGCGTTGAAGCCCACCCCAGCGGGAGGGCGAATGAGCAGTTCTTC.